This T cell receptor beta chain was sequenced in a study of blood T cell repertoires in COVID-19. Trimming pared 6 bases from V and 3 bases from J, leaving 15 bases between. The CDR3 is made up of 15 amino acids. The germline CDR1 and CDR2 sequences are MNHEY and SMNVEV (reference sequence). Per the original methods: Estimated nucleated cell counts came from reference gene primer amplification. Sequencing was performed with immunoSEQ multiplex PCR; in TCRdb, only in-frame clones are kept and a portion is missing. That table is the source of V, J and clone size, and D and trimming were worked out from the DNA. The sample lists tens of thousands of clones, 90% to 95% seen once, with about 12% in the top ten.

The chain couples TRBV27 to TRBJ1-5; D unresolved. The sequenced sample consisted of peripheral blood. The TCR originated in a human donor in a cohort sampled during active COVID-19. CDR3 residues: CASSLTPGYNQPQHF. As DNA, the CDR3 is TGTGCCAGCAGCCTTACCCCGGGTTACAATCAGCCCCAGCATTTT.